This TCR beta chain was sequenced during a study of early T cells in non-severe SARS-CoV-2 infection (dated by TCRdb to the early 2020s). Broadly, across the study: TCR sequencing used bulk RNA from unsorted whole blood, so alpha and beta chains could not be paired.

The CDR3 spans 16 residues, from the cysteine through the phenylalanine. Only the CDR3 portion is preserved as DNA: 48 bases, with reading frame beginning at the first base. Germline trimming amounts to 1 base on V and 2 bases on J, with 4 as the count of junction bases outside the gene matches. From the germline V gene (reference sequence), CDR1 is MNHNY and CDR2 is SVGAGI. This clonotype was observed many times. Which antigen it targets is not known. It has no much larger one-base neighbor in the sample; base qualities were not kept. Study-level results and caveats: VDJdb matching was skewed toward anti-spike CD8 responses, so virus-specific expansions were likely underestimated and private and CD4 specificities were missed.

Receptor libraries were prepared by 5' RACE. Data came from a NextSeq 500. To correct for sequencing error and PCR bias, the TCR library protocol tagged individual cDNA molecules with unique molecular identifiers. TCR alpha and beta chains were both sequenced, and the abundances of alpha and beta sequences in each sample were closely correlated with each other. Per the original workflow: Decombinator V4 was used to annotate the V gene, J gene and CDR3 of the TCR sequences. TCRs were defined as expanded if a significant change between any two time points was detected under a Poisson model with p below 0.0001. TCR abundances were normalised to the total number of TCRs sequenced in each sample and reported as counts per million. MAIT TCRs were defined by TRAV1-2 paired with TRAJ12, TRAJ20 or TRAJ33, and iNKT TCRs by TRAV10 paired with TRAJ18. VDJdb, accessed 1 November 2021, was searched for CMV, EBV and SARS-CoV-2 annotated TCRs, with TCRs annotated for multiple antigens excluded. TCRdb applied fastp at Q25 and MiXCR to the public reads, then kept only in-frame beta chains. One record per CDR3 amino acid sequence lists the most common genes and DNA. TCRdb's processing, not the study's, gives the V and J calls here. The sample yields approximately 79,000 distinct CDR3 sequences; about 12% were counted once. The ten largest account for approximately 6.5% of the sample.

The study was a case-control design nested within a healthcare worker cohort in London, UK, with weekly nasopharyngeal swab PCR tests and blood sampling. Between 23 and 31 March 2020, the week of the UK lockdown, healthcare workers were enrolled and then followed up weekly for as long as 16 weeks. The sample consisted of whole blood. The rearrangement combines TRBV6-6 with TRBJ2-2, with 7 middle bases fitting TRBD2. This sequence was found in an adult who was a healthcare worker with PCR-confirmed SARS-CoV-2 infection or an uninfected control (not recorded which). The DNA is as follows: TGTGCCAGCAGTTACTGGCCTAGCGGAAACACCGGGGAGCTGTTTTTT. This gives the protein CASSYWPSGNTGELFF.